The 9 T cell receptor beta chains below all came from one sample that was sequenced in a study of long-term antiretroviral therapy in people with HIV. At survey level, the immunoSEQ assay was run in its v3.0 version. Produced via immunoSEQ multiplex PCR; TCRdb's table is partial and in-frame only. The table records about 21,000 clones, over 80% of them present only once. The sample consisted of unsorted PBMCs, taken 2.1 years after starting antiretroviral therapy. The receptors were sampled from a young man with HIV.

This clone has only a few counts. As DNA, the CDR3 is TGTGCCAGTAGTATCCGGGACAGCGGGAACTACGAGCAGTACTTC. Translation: CASSIRDSGNYEQYF. The chain recombines TRBV19 with TRBJ2-7; either TRBD1 or TRBD2 may fit D (7 bases each). Germline V lookup: CDR1 LNHDA, CDR2 SQIVND (reference sequence). The CDR3 is made up of 15 amino acids. The V and J ends lost 3 bases and 3 bases respectively, with 15 bases between them.

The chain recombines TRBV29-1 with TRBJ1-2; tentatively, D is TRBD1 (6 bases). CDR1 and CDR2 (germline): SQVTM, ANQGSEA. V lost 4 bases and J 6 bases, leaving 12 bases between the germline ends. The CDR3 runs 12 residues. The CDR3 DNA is TGCAGCGTTGTTCGGGGGGCGCATGGCTACACCTTC. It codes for CSVVRGAHGYTF.

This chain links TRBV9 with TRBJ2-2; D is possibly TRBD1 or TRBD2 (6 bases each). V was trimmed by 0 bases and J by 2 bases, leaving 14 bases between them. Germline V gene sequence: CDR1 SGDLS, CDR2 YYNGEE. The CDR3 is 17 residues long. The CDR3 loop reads CASSVATGAPNTGELFF. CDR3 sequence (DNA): TGTGCCAGCAGCGTAGCTACGGGGGCCCCAAACACCGGGGAGCTGTTTTTT.

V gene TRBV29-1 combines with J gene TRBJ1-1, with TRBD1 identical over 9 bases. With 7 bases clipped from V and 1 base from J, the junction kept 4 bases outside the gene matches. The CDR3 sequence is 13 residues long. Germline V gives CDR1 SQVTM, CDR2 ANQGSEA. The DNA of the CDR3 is TGCAGCGGGGGACAGGGTGGGAACACTGAAGCTTTCTTT. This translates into CSGGQGGNTEAFF.

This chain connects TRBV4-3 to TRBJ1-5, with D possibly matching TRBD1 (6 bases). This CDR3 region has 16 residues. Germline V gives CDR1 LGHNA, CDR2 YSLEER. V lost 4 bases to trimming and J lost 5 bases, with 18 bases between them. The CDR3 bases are TGCGCCAGCAGCCGCGCGAAACAGGGAACCCATCAGCCCCAGCATTTT. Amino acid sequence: CASSRAKQGTHQPQHF.

The DNA for the CDR3 is TGTGCCAGCAGTCCGGGACCAAATGAAAAACTGTTTTTT. Translated, it gives CASSPGPNEKLFF. The rearrangement joins TRBV5-6 to TRBJ1-4, with TRBD1 as a possible D gene (5 bases). Trimming took off 5 bases at V and 5 bases at J, with 10 bases between the two ends. Germline values: CDR1 SGHDT, CDR2 YYEEEE. CDR3 length: 13 amino acids. The variable domain in full, with the rest retrieved from reference TRBV5-6 and TRBJ1-4, is DAGVTQSPTHLIKTRGQQVTLRCSPKSGHDTVSWYQQALGQGPQFIFQYYEEEERQRGNFPDRFSGHQFPNYSSELNVNALLLGDSALYLCASSPGPNEKLFFGSGTQLSVL.

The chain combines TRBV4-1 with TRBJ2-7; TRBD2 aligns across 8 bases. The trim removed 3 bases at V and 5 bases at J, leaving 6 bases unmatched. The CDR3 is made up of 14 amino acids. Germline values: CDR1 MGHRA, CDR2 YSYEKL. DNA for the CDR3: TGCGCCAGCAGCCAGGCGGGAGGACCTGACGAGCAGTACTTC. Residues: CASSQAGGPDEQYF.

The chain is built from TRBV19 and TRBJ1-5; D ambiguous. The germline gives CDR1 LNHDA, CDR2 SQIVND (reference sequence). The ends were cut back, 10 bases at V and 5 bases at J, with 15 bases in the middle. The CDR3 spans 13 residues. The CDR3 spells CATATDGDQPQHF. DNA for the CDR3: TGTGCCACCGCGACGGACGGTGATCAGCCCCAGCATTTT.

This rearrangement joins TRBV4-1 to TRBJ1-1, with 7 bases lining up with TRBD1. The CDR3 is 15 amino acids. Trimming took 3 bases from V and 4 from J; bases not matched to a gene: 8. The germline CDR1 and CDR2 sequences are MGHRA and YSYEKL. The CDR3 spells CASSHILTGSTEAFF. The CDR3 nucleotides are TGCGCCAGCAGCCATATTTTGACAGGGTCCACTGAAGCTTTCTTT.